The rows below give T cell receptor beta chains drawn from one sample of a study of post-analysis software for immune sequencing data. TCRdb re-called the PCR reads with MiXCR, one entry per CDR3 protein. The repertoire holds around 770,000 distinct CDR3 sequences, with 46% as singletons. The specimen sequenced was blood. The receptors originated from a girl aged 5 to 17 with multiple sclerosis. Each CDR3 is given with its conserved first and last residue. The D gene is left open where the match is weak.

CDR3aa,v_gene,j_gene,d_gene
CASSPRTEHSYEQYF,TRBV18,NA,NA
CSGIQWNTEAFF,TRBV29-1,TRBJ1-1,NA
CASRHPGLADNEQFF,TRBV6-8,TRBJ2-1,TRBD2
CASSYSASYEQYF,TRBV6-6,TRBJ2-7,NA
CATRALASYEQYF,TRBV24-1,TRBJ2-7,NA
CASSLVNRQAEQYF,TRBV11-2,TRBJ2-7,NA
CASSEETPSGIEETQYF,TRBV25-1,TRBJ2-5,TRBD2
CASSQERLAGGDTQYF,TRBV4-1,TRBJ2-3,TRBD2
CASSSPRGDTSYEQYF,TRBV28,TRBJ2-7,NA
CASSVTSGEQFF,TRBV5-1,TRBJ2-1,TRBD2
CASSLKGRKPSYEQYF,TRBV28,TRBJ2-7,NA
CAISEVARDRSTDTQYF,TRBV10-3,TRBJ2-3,TRBD1
CASSTNLGTAVYEQYF,TRBV7-9,NA,NA
CASSDRLAYNEQFF,TRBV4-3,TRBJ2-1,NA
CASSLESQFGTEAFF,TRBV7-2,TRBJ1-1,NA
CAISESPSTDTQYF,TRBV10-3,TRBJ2-3,NA
CASSQGAGTSSYGYTF,TRBV4-3,TRBJ1-2,NA
CASSSLNRDRVGNEQFF,TRBV28,TRBJ2-1,TRBD1
CASSQGEYAGELFF,TRBV4-3,TRBJ2-2,NA
CSAPLAGGADTQYF,TRBV20-1,TRBJ2-3,TRBD2
CASSFMGRGYEQYF,TRBV12-3/TRBV12-4,TRBJ2-7,NA
CASSLVDGSRREQYF,TRBV7-6,NA,NA
CSARDRQGGRQYF,TRBV20-1,TRBJ2-5,TRBD1
CASSPHASGKTDTQYF,TRBV5-1,TRBJ2-3,TRBD2
CASSLASAGGAGEQYF,TRBV12-3/TRBV12-4,NA,TRBD2
CAPTGGYTF,TRBV27,TRBJ1-2,NA
CSAREGNSPLHF,TRBV20-1,TRBJ1-6,NA
CASSRLAGGIAEQFF,TRBV3-1,TRBJ2-1,TRBD2
CASSLLQAGDNEQFF,TRBV7-9,TRBJ2-1,NA
CASSGTSGRPREQFF,TRBV7-9,TRBJ2-1,TRBD2
CARRDGGHEQYF,TRBV10-3,TRBJ2-7,NA
CASSLAKGYEAEPPWGNEQFF,TRBV11-1,TRBJ2-1,NA
CASSLAGKGTGDGQETQYF,TRBV7-7,TRBJ2-5,TRBD1
CASNLRQLADGETQYF,TRBV7-2,TRBJ2-5,TRBD2
CSVAGRLNTEAFF,TRBV29-1,TRBJ1-1,NA
CASSRDILGTSGQRRYEQYF,TRBV4-2,NA,TRBD2
CASSLPKGGADTQYF,TRBV12-3/TRBV12-4,TRBJ2-3,TRBD2